This TCR beta chain was documented in a study of OX40 agonist ivuxolimab in advanced cancers. The repertoire was sequenced with immunoSEQ multiplex PCR; TCRdb's copy has only in-frame clones and lacks some. The sample contains about 74,000 clones, roughly 90% of which appear only once. This CDR3 region has 17 residues. Germline V lookup: CDR1 MDHEN, CDR2 SYDVKM. V was clipped by 5 bases and J by 6 bases; unmatched bases: 16. The TCR comes from an adult with an advanced solid tumor such as melanoma, head and neck, liver or kidney cancer. The genes are TRBV28 and TRBJ2-7; 10 bases fit TRBD1. Sequenced material: CD4+ or CD8+ T cells sorted from blood, taken in a trial of the OX40 agonist ivuxolimab. CDR3 nucleotide sequence: TGTGCCAGCAGTAGTTTTGGGGACAGGGGCGGGGGTACCGAGCAGTACTTC. Protein sequence: CASSSFGDRGGGTEQYF.